Listed below are T cell receptor beta chains from one sample, sequenced in a study of T cell responses to AZD1222 COVID-19 vaccine. The assay was immunoSEQ multiplex PCR, and TCRdb's table has in-frame clones only and misses some. The repertoire holds more than 100,000 clones, with roughly 88% as singletons. Sequencing used peripheral blood, obtained on day 0 of AZD1222 vaccination. The receptors were sampled from an adult in good health. The CDR3 runs from the conserved cysteine through the conserved F or W. Fields, in order: CDR3 DNA, CDR3 protein, J gene, V gene, clone size, D gene. A D gene is named only where the DNA matches it firmly. Only some rows state a clone size, as once, few, many or a class for expanded clones.

CDR3nt: TGTGCCAGTAAAGCACAGGGGAACTATGGCTACACCTTC; CDR3aa: CASKAQGNYGYTF; j_gene: TRBJ1-2; v_gene: TRBV19; abundance: -; d_gene: TRBD1
CDR3nt: TGCGCCAGTTGGATGGGGGCTGAAGCTTTCTTT; CDR3aa: CASWMGAEAFF; j_gene: TRBJ1-1; v_gene: TRBV10-2; abundance: -; d_gene: -
CDR3nt: TGCGCCAGCAGTCAGACGGATTCTATGAACACTGAAGCTTTCTTT; CDR3aa: CASSQTDSMNTEAFF; j_gene: TRBJ1-1; v_gene: TRBV23-1; abundance: -; d_gene: -
CDR3nt: TGTGCCAGCAGCTTAGATCGGAGGGGGACGAACACCGGGGAGCTGTTTTTT; CDR3aa: CASSLDRRGTNTGELFF; j_gene: TRBJ2-2; v_gene: TRBV11-2; abundance: -; d_gene: -
CDR3nt: TGCGCCAGCAGTGAGTCGGAGGGCCACGAGCAGTACTTC; CDR3aa: CASSESEGHEQYF; j_gene: TRBJ2-7; v_gene: TRBV10-2; abundance: -; d_gene: -
CDR3nt: TGTGCCAGCAGCCGACAGCGGGGGGGTGTCTACGAGCAGTACTTC; CDR3aa: CASSRQRGGVYEQYF; j_gene: TRBJ2-7; v_gene: TRBV3-1/TRBV3-2; abundance: few; d_gene: TRBD2
CDR3nt: TGTGCCAGCTCCCTTTGGTACACCTTC; CDR3aa: CASSLWYTF; j_gene: TRBJ1-2; v_gene: TRBV14; abundance: -; d_gene: -
CDR3nt: TGTGCCAGCAGCCAACCAGGGTTCCAGAATGAAAAACTGTTTTTT; CDR3aa: CASSQPGFQNEKLFF; j_gene: TRBJ1-4; v_gene: TRBV3-1/TRBV3-2; abundance: -; d_gene: -
CDR3nt: TGTGCCATCAGTGAGTCAGGGAATTCGGGCTATGGCTACACCTTC; CDR3aa: CAISESGNSGYGYTF; j_gene: TRBJ1-2; v_gene: TRBV10-3; abundance: -; d_gene: -
CDR3nt: TGTGCCAGCAGTTCCGACGGCGGGCGGAACAATGAGCAGTTCTTC; CDR3aa: CASSSDGGRNNEQFF; j_gene: TRBJ2-1; v_gene: TRBV5-4; abundance: -; d_gene: -
CDR3nt: TGTGCCAGCAGGCGGACAGGGGGACAAGAGACCCAGTACTTC; CDR3aa: CASRRTGGQETQYF; j_gene: TRBJ2-5; v_gene: TRBV6-5; abundance: -; d_gene: TRBD1
CDR3nt: TGCAGTGCTGAGGGGGGAGAGACCCAGTACTTC; CDR3aa: CSAEGGETQYF; j_gene: TRBJ2-5; v_gene: TRBV20-1; abundance: -; d_gene: -
CDR3nt: TGTGCCAGCGTTTCGCGGGGGGGTTACAATGAGCAGTTCTTC; CDR3aa: CASVSRGGYNEQFF; j_gene: TRBJ2-1; v_gene: TRBV7-9; abundance: -; d_gene: TRBD2
CDR3nt: TGTGCCAGCACCAGGGGCGCGGGTGACACTGAAGCTTTCTTT; CDR3aa: CASTRGAGDTEAFF; j_gene: TRBJ1-1; v_gene: TRBV6-5; abundance: -; d_gene: -
CDR3nt: TGTGCCAGCAGTTACATTCCGGGGCAGACTGAAGCTTTCTTT; CDR3aa: CASSYIPGQTEAFF; j_gene: TRBJ1-1; v_gene: TRBV6-5; abundance: -; d_gene: -
CDR3nt: TGTGCCAGCAGCTTCGGGAGGGGTACCCAAGAGACCCAGTACTTC; CDR3aa: CASSFGRGTQETQYF; j_gene: TRBJ2-5; v_gene: TRBV7-7; abundance: -; d_gene: TRBD2
CDR3nt: TGTGCCGGACAGGGGTGGGACACTGAAGCTTTCTTT; CDR3aa: CAGQGWDTEAFF; j_gene: TRBJ1-1; v_gene: TRBV19; abundance: -; d_gene: TRBD1
CDR3nt: TGTGCCATCAGTGGGGCGGGTCTCTACGAGCAGTACTTC; CDR3aa: CAISGAGLYEQYF; j_gene: TRBJ2-7; v_gene: TRBV10-3; abundance: -; d_gene: -
CDR3nt: TGTGCCAGCAGGGCTACTATGAACACTGAAGCTTTCTTT; CDR3aa: CASRATMNTEAFF; j_gene: TRBJ1-1; v_gene: TRBV6-4; abundance: -; d_gene: -
CDR3nt: TGTGCTAGTGCCCCGGATTACCACGAGAGCGGGGCCCTCTCCTACGAGCAGTACTTC; CDR3aa: CASAPDYHESGALSYEQYF; j_gene: TRBJ2-7; v_gene: TRBV12-5; abundance: -; d_gene: TRBD2
CDR3nt: TGTGCCAGTAGTGCGGCCCCCGGGACAGGCCCTGAAAAACTGTTTTTT; CDR3aa: CASSAAPGTGPEKLFF; j_gene: TRBJ1-4; v_gene: TRBV19; abundance: few; d_gene: TRBD1
CDR3nt: TGTGCCAGCAGGCTACAGGGCTTCGGAGATACGCAGTATTTT; CDR3aa: CASRLQGFGDTQYF; j_gene: TRBJ2-3; v_gene: TRBV6-5; abundance: -; d_gene: -
CDR3nt: TGTGCCAGCAGTTACGGCGGCAAATATAATGAAAAACTGTTTTTT; CDR3aa: CASSYGGKYNEKLFF; j_gene: TRBJ1-4; v_gene: TRBV6-6; abundance: -; d_gene: -
CDR3nt: TGTGCCAGCAGTGAAGCGTTGGCCAGGGCGTATGGCTACACCTTC; CDR3aa: CASSEALARAYGYTF; j_gene: TRBJ1-2; v_gene: TRBV6-1; abundance: -; d_gene: -
CDR3nt: TGTGCCAGCAGCTTAGAGCAGGTCCGAACTGGAAACACCATATATTTT; CDR3aa: CASSLEQVRTGNTIYF; j_gene: TRBJ1-3; v_gene: TRBV7-8; abundance: -; d_gene: -
CDR3nt: TGTGCCAGCAGCCTTTACGGGACAACAGACTACGAGCAGTACTTC; CDR3aa: CASSLYGTTDYEQYF; j_gene: TRBJ2-7; v_gene: TRBV6-5; abundance: -; d_gene: -
CDR3nt: TGTGCCAGCAGCTTAGCGCTAGGGGCGTCCTATAATTCACCCCTCCACTTT; CDR3aa: CASSLALGASYNSPLHF; j_gene: TRBJ1-6; v_gene: TRBV7-9; abundance: -; d_gene: -
CDR3nt: TGTGCCAGCATGGATTCACAGCGTAGCAATCAGCCCCAGCATTTT; CDR3aa: CASMDSQRSNQPQHF; j_gene: TRBJ1-5; v_gene: TRBV27; abundance: -; d_gene: -
CDR3nt: TGTGCCAGCAGTTACGGGCAGGTATCCCACGAGCAGTACTTC; CDR3aa: CASSYGQVSHEQYF; j_gene: TRBJ2-7; v_gene: TRBV6-6; abundance: few; d_gene: -
CDR3nt: TGTGCCGGAAGGGACTCCCTTGGCACAGATACGCAGTATTTT; CDR3aa: CAGRDSLGTDTQYF; j_gene: TRBJ2-3; v_gene: TRBV5-4; abundance: once; d_gene: -
CDR3nt: TGTGCCAGCAGTTTACAGGGGCTCAGCTCTGGAAACACCATATATTTT; CDR3aa: CASSLQGLSSGNTIYF; j_gene: TRBJ1-3; v_gene: TRBV6-5; abundance: once; d_gene: TRBD1
CDR3nt: TGTGCCAGCTCGGGACAGGCGGGCTATGGCTACACCTTC; CDR3aa: CASSGQAGYGYTF; j_gene: TRBJ1-2; v_gene: TRBV12-3/TRBV12-4; abundance: -; d_gene: TRBD1
CDR3nt: TGTGCCAGCAGTACGGAAGAGGCGATAGGCTCACTCTATGGCTACACCTTC; CDR3aa: CASSTEEAIGSLYGYTF; j_gene: TRBJ1-2; v_gene: TRBV6-2/TRBV6-3; abundance: -; d_gene: -
CDR3nt: TGTGCCAGCAAAAGACTTCTGAACACCGGGGAGCTGTTTTTT; CDR3aa: CASKRLLNTGELFF; j_gene: TRBJ2-2; v_gene: TRBV5-6; abundance: -; d_gene: -
CDR3nt: TGTGCCAGCAGCTCGGGACCCGGCGACATATCATATTTT; CDR3aa: CASSSGPGDISYF; j_gene: TRBJ1-3; v_gene: TRBV7-8; abundance: -; d_gene: -
CDR3nt: TGTGCCGGCGGAGGGACAGGCCCTAGCTCTGGAAACACCATATATTTT; CDR3aa: CAGGGTGPSSGNTIYF; j_gene: TRBJ1-3; v_gene: TRBV19; abundance: -; d_gene: TRBD1
CDR3nt: TGTGCCAGCAGGACAAAAAGCGGGGGGAGGTTCTTC; CDR3aa: CASRTKSGGRFF; j_gene: TRBJ2-1; v_gene: TRBV12-3/TRBV12-4; abundance: once; d_gene: TRBD2
CDR3nt: TGTGCCAGCAGTGAATCAGACAGGGAAGGGAACACCATATATTTT; CDR3aa: CASSESDREGNTIYF; j_gene: TRBJ1-3; v_gene: TRBV25-1; abundance: -; d_gene: TRBD1
CDR3nt: TGTGCCACCAGTGGAGGGCCTGGGGAGCTGTTTTTT; CDR3aa: CATSGGPGELFF; j_gene: TRBJ2-2; v_gene: TRBV24-1; abundance: -; d_gene: -
CDR3nt: TGCGCCAGCAGCCCCACGAAAGGAGTCATCACTGAAGCTTTCTTT; CDR3aa: CASSPTKGVITEAFF; j_gene: TRBJ1-1; v_gene: TRBV5-1; abundance: once; d_gene: -
CDR3nt: TGCAGTGCTAGTCGTCTAGCGGGGGACTACAATGAGCAGTTCTTC; CDR3aa: CSASRLAGDYNEQFF; j_gene: TRBJ2-1; v_gene: TRBV20-1; abundance: -; d_gene: TRBD2
CDR3nt: TGTGCCAGCAGCTCAAGGGACTTCAGGATAACTGAAGCTTTCTTT; CDR3aa: CASSSRDFRITEAFF; j_gene: TRBJ1-1; v_gene: TRBV7-8; abundance: once; d_gene: -
CDR3nt: TGTGCCAGCAGCTTATACGACCCGGGGAAATATGGCTACACCTTC; CDR3aa: CASSLYDPGKYGYTF; j_gene: TRBJ1-2; v_gene: TRBV7-2; abundance: -; d_gene: -
CDR3nt: TGTGCCAGCAGCCCCGGGTCTCCCTACGAGCAGTACTTC; CDR3aa: CASSPGSPYEQYF; j_gene: TRBJ2-7; v_gene: TRBV11-2; abundance: -; d_gene: -
CDR3nt: TGTGCCAGCAGCCCCGGGTCTCCGCCCCAAGGCTACACCTTC; CDR3aa: CASSPGSPPQGYTF; j_gene: TRBJ1-2; v_gene: TRBV5-6; abundance: once; d_gene: -
CDR3nt: TGCGCCAGCAGCTTGGTTAGCGGGGGGATGTCTACGCAGTATTTT; CDR3aa: CASSLVSGGMSTQYF; j_gene: TRBJ2-3; v_gene: TRBV5-1; abundance: -; d_gene: TRBD2
CDR3nt: TGTGCCAGCAGCCGGAGCTCCTACGAGCAGTACTTC; CDR3aa: CASSRSSYEQYF; j_gene: TRBJ2-7; v_gene: TRBV12-3/TRBV12-4; abundance: -; d_gene: -
CDR3nt: TGTGCCAGCAGTTTAGGGAGTGATCAGCCCCAGCATTTT; CDR3aa: CASSLGSDQPQHF; j_gene: TRBJ1-5; v_gene: TRBV12-3/TRBV12-4; abundance: -; d_gene: -
CDR3nt: TGTGCCAGCAGCTTAGAACAGGGGGGGACAACGTGGACCGGGGAGCTGTTTTTT; CDR3aa: CASSLEQGGTTWTGELFF; j_gene: TRBJ2-2; v_gene: TRBV11-3; abundance: few; d_gene: -
CDR3nt: TGTGCCAGCAGGCAAGGTGTAATTCAGCCCCAGCATTTT; CDR3aa: CASRQGVIQPQHF; j_gene: TRBJ1-5; v_gene: TRBV6-5; abundance: -; d_gene: -
CDR3nt: TGTGCCAGCGGGCCAAGGGACCAAGCTTTCTTT; CDR3aa: CASGPRDQAFF; j_gene: TRBJ1-1; v_gene: TRBV19; abundance: few; d_gene: -
CDR3nt: TGTGCCAGCAGACTAAGCCCCCTCTATGGCTACACCTTC; CDR3aa: CASRLSPLYGYTF; j_gene: TRBJ1-2; v_gene: TRBV12-3/TRBV12-4; abundance: -; d_gene: -